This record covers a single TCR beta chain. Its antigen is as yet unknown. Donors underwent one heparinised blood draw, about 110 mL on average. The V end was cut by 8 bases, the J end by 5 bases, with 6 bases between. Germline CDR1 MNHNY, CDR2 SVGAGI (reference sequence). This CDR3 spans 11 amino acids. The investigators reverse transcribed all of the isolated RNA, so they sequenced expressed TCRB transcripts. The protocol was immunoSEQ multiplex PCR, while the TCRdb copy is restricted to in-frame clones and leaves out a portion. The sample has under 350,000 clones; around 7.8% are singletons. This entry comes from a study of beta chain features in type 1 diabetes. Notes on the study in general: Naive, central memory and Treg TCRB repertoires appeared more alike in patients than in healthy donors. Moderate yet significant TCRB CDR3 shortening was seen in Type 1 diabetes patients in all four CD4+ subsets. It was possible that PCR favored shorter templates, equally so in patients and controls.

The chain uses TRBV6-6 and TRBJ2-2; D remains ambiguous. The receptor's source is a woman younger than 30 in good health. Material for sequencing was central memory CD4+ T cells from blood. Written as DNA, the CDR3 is TGTGCCAGCGGCCTTACCGGGGAGCTGTTTTTT. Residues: CASGLTGELFF.